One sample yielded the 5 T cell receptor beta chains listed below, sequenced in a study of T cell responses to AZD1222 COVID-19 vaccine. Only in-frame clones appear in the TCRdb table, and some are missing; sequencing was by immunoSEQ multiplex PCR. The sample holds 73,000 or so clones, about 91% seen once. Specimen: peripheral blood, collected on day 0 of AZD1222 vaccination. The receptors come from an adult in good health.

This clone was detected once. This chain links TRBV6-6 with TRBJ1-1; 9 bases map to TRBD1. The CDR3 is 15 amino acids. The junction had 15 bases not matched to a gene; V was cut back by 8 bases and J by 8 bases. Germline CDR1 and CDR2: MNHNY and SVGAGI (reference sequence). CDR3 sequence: CASLPTRDREAEAFF. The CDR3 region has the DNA TGTGCCAGCCTCCCCACCCGGGACAGGGAGGCCGAAGCTTTCTTT.

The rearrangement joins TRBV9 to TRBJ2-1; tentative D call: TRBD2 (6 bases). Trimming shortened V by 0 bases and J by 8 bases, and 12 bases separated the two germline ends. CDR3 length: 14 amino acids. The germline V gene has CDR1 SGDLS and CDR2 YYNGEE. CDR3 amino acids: CASSVATSRDEQFF. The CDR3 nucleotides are TGTGCCAGCAGCGTAGCTACTAGCAGGGATGAGCAGTTCTTC.

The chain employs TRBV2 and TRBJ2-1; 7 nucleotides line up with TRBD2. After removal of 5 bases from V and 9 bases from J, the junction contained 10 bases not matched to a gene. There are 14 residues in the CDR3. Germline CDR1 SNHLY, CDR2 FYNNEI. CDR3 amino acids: CASSLGLGVGEQFF. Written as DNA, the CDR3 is TGTGCCAGCAGTCTAGGACTAGGGGTCGGTGAGCAGTTCTTC.

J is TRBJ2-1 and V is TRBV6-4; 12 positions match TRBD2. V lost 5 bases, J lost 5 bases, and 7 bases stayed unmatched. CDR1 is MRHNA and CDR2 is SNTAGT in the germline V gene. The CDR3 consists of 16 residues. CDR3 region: CASSPSGGGGDNEQFF. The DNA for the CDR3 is TGTGCCAGCAGTCCTAGCGGGGGGGGAGGCGACAATGAGCAGTTCTTC.

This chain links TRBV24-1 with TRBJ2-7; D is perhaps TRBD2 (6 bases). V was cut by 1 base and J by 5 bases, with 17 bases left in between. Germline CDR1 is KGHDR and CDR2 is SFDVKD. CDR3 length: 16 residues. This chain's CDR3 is CATSDLTLRTTNEQYF. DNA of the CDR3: TGTGCCACCAGTGATTTAACTCTACGGACTACGAACGAGCAGTACTTC.